This T cell receptor (beta chain) appears in the sequencing data of a study of identifying expanded T cells in peripheral blood (dated by TCRdb to between 2018 and 2021). For the study in its entirety: Technical replicates were generated by sequencing separate aliquots of the same genomic DNA pool, and four replicates were compared pairwise.

During the collection period, no infections or other immune events were recorded for the healthy donors. Time-dependent variance in a beta-binomial model of T-cell clone differential abundance was calibrated using healthy-donor blood repertoires as a training cohort. The training cohort comprised about ten healthy donors, 3 female and 7 male. On average the donors were 43 years old, and their ages spanned roughly 29 to 64 years. Whole blood from each healthy donor was obtained from a commercial supplier and was collected at three time points about 15 days apart. Genomic DNA was extracted from unsorted whole blood for immunosequencing. Of note for this clone: Its antigen remains unidentified. No clone much larger than this one lies a single base away; base qualities are absent.

The germline V gene gives CDR1 as LGHNA and CDR2 as YNFKEQ. The CDR3 runs 18 residues from the cysteine to the phenylalanine. Of all the DNA, just the CDR3 is kept, 54 bases in frame from base 1. V loses 1 base, J loses 3 bases, and the germline ends lie 22 bases apart. What the work shows at the level of the full study, not this receptor alone: The authors expected that biological variance in healthy repertoires might rise further over much longer intervals, such as months to years. For all healthy donors, the variance in clone template counts between approximately 2-week samples rose significantly as total template count increased. The binomial model flagged approximately 1.2 differentially abundant clones between technical replicates, compared with about 16.4 over two weeks and 19 over around 4 weeks. Across all healthy-donor time intervals, the beta-binomial model significantly lowered both the number of clones called differentially abundant and the false-positive rate.

TCRbeta CDR3 regions were profiled with the immunoSEQ Assay using bias-controlled multiplex PCR amplification of genomic DNA. Per the original workflow: The absolute abundance of each unique TCRbeta CDR3 region was quantified after sequences were collapsed and filtered. Differential abundance was tested with two models: a binomial (Fisher-equivalent) model and a beta-binomial model that adds time-dependent variance fitted from healthy donors. Clones with fewer than 5 combined templates were removed, and a clone was called differentially abundant if the clone's Benjamini-Hochberg FDR was below 0.01. Using the form v = (b*log(k)+a)^2, the beta-binomial variance was modeled as a function of the total template count across the two samples. TCRdb's version of the immuneACCESS table is confined to in-frame rearrangements and falls short of the full clone set. An unresolved V gene accounts for under half of the shortfall where checked; the remainder is of unknown origin. V and J calls and clone size follow that table, whereas D and trimming were derived from the DNA. This sample holds roughly 82,000 clones; 80% to 90% were observed only once. The top ten hold around 19% of the sample.

The sequencing sample was made of blood. The rearranged segments are TRBV4-2 and TRBJ2-7; the D region possibly corresponds to TRBD2 (6 bases align). The sequence was obtained from a person aged 18-70 years in good health. CDR3 sequence: CASSQGPRRGGIVYEQYF. The DNA sequence follows: TGTGCCAGCAGCCAAGGCCCTCGGAGGGGCGGGATTGTCTACGAGCAGTACTTC.